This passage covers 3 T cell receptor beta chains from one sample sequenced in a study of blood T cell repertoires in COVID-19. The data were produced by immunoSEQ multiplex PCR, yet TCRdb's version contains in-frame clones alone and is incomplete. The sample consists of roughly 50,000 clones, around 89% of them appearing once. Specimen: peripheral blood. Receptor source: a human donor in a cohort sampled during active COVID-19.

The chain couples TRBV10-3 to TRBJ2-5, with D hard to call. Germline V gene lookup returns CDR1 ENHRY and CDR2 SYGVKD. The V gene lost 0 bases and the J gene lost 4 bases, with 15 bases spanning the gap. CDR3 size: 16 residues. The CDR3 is CAISESLSTPGETQYF. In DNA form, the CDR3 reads TGTGCCATCAGTGAGTCTTTAAGTACCCCGGGAGAGACCCAGTACTTC.

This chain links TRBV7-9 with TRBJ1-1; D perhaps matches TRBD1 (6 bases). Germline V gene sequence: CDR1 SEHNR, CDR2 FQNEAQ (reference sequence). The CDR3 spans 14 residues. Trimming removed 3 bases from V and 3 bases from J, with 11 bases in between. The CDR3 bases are TGTGCCAGCAGCTTTCGGGGGGCGGACACTGAAGCTTTCTTT. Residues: CASSFRGADTEAFF.

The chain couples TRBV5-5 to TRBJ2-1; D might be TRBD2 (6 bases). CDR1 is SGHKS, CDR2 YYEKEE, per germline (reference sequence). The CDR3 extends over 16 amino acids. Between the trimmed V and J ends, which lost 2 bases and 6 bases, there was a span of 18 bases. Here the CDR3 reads CASSFGILAGGNEQFF. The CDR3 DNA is TGTGCCAGCAGCTTCGGCATTCTAGCCGGGGGCAATGAGCAGTTCTTC.